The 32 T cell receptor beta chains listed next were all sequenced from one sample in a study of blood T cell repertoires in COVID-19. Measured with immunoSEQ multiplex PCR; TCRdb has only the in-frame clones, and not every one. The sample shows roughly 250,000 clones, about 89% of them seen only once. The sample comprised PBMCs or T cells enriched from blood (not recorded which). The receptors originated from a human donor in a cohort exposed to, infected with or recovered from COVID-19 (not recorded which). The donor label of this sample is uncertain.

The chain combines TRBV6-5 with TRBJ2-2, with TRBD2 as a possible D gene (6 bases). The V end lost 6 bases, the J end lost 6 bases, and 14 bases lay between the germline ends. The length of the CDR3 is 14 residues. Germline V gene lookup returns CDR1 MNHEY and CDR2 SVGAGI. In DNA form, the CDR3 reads TGTGCCAGCAGCGACGGGAGAGAAGCCGGGGAGCTGTTTTTT. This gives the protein CASSDGREAGELFF.

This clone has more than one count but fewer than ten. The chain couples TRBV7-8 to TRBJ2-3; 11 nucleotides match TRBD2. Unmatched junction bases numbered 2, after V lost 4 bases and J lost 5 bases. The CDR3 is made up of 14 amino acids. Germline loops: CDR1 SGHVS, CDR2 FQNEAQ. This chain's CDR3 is CASSWGLAEDTQYF. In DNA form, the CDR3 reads TGTGCCAGCAGCTGGGGACTAGCGGAAGATACGCAGTATTTT.

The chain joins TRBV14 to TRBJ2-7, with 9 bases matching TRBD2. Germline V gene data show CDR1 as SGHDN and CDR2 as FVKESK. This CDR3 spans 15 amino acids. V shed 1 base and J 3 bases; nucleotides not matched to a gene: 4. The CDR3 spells CASSQVRGGIYEQYF. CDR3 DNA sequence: TGTGCCAGCAGCCAAGTGCGGGGGGGCATCTACGAGCAGTACTTC.

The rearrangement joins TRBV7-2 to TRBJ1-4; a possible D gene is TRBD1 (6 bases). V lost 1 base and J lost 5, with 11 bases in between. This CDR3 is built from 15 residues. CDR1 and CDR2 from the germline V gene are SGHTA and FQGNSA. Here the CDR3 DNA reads TGTGCCAGCAGCTTAGGGGGCCAGGGGAATGAAAAACTGTTTTTT. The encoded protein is CASSLGGQGNEKLFF.

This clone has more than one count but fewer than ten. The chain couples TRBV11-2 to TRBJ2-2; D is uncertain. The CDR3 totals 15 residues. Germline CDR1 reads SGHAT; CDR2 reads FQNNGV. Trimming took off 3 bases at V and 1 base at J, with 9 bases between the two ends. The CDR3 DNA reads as TGTGCCAGCAGCTTTAAACAGCTGAACACCGGGGAGCTGTTTTTT. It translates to CASSFKQLNTGELFF.

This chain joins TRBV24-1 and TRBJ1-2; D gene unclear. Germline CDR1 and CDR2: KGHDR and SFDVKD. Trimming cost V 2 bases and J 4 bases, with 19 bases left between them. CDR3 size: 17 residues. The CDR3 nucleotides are TGTGCCACCAGTGATTCCCTTTGGTTGGGCAGTAGCTATGGCTACACCTTC. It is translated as CATSDSLWLGSSYGYTF.

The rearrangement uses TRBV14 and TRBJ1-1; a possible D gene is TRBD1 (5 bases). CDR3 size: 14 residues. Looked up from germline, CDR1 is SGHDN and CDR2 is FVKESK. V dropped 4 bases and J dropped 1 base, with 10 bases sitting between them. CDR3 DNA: TGTGCCAGCAGCCGCCTAGGACAGAACACTGAAGCTTTCTTT. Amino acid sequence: CASSRLGQNTEAFF.

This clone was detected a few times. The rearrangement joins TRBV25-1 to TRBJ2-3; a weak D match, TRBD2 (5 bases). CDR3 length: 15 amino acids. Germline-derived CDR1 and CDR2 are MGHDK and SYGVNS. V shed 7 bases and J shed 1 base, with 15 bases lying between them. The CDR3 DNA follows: TGTGCCAGCACCGAATGGGAAGCGGGCACAGATACGCAGTATTTT. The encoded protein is CASTEWEAGTDTQYF.

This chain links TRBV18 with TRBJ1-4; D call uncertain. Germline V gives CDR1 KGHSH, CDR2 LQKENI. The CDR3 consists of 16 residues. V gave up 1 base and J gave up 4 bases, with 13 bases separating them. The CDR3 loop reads CASSPLAGGHNEKLFF. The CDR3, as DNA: TGTGCCAGCTCACCACTGGCGGGAGGCCATAATGAAAAACTGTTTTTT.

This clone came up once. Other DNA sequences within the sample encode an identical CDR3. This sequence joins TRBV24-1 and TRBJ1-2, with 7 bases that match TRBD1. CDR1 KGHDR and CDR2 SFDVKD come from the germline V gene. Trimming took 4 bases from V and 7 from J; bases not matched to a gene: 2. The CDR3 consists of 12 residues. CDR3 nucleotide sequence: TGTGCCACCAGTGACCCAGGGGGTGGCTACACCTTC. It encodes CATSDPGGGYTF.

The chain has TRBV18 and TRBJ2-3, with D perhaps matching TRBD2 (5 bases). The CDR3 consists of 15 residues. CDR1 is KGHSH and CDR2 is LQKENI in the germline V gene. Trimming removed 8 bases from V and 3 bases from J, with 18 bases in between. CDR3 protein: CASDSPLVRTDTQYF. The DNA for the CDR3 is TGTGCCAGCGACTCTCCACTAGTTAGGACAGATACGCAGTATTTT.

CDR3 loop: CASSTTGGTEAFF. In DNA, the CDR3 is TGTGCCAGCAGTACGACAGGGGGCACTGAAGCTTTCTTT. The chain has TRBV7-3 and TRBJ1-1; TRBD1 agrees at 9 bases. Germline-derived CDR1 and CDR2 are SGHTA and FQGTGA. The CDR3 sequence is 13 residues long. The V segment lost 6 bases and the J segment 4 bases; nucleotides outside the gene matches: 3.

The CDR3 DNA sequence: TGTGCCACCAGCAGAGCCAGGGTCTCTGGAAACACCATATATTTT. It specifies CATSRARVSGNTIYF. The J gene is TRBJ1-3, the V gene TRBV15, with a possible D match to TRBD1 (5 bases). V was pared by 1 base and J by 0 bases, with 7 bases between. The CDR3 is made up of 15 amino acids. Germline loops: CDR1 LNHNV, CDR2 YYDKDF (reference sequence).

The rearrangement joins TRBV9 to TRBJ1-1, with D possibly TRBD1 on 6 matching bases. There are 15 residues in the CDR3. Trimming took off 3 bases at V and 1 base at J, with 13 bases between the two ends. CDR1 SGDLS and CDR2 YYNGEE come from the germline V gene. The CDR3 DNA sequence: TGTGCCAGCAGCGCTCTACCGGACAGGAACACTGAAGCTTTCTTT. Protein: CASSALPDRNTEAFF.

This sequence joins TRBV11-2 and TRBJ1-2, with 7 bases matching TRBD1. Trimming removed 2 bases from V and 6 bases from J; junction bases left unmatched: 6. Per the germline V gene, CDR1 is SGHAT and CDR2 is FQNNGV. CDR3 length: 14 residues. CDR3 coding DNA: TGTGCCAGCAGCTTAATTCAGGGGGGAGATGGCTACACCTTC. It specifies CASSLIQGGDGYTF.

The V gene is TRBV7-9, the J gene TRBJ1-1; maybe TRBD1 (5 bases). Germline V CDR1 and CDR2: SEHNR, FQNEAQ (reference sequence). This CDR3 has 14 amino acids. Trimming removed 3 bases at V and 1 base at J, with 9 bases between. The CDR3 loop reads CASSLGDRNTEAFF. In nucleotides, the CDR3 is TGTGCCAGCAGCTTGGGCGACAGGAACACTGAAGCTTTCTTT. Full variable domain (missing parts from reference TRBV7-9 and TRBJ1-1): DTGVSQNPRHKITKRGQNVTFRCDPISEHNRLYWYRQTLGQGPEFLTYFQNEAQLEKSRLLSDRFSAERPKGSFSTLEIQRTEQGDSAMYLCASSLGDRNTEAFFGQGTRLTVV.

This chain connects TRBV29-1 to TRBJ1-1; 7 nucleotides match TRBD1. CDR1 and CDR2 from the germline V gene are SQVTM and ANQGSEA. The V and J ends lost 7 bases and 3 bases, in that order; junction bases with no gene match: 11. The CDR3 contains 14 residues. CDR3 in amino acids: CSASRRQGDTEAFF. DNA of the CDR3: TGCAGCGCGTCTCGAAGACAGGGTGACACTGAAGCTTTCTTT. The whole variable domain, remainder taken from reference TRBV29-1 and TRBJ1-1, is SAVISQKPSRDICQRGTSLTIQCQVDSQVTMMFWYRQQPGQSLTLIATANQGSEATYESGFVIDKFPISRPNLTFSTLTVSNMSPEDSSIYLCSASRRQGDTEAFFGQGTRLTVV.

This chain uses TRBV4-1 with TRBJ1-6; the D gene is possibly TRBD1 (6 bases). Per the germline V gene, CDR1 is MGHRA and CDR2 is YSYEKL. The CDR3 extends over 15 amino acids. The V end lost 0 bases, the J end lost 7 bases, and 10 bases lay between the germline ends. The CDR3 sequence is CASSQDGRGNSPLHF. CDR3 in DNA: TGCGCCAGCAGCCAAGATGGGAGGGGGAATTCACCCCTCCACTTT.

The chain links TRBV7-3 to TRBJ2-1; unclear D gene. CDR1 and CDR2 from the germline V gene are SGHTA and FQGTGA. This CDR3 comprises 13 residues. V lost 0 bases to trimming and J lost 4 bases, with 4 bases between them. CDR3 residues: CASSLTQYNEQFF. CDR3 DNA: TGTGCCAGCAGCTTAACGCAGTACAATGAGCAGTTCTTC.

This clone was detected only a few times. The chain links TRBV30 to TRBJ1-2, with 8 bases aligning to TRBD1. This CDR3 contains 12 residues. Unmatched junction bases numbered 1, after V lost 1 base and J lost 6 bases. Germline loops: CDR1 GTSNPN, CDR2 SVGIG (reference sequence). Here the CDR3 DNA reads TGTGCCTGGAGTGCGGACAGGGATGGCTACACCTTC. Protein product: CAWSADRDGYTF.

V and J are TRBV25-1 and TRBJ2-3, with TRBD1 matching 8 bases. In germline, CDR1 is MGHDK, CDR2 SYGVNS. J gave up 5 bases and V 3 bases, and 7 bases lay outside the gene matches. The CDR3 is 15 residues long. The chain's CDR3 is CASSDPTGVKDTQYF. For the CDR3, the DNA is TGTGCCAGCAGTGATCCGACAGGGGTAAAAGATACGCAGTATTTT.

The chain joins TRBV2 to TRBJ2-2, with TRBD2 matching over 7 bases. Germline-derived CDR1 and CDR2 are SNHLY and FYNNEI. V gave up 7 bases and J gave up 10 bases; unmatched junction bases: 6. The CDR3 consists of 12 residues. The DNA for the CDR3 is TGTGCCAGCAAAACTGCGGGGGAGGAGCTGTTTTTT. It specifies CASKTAGEELFF.

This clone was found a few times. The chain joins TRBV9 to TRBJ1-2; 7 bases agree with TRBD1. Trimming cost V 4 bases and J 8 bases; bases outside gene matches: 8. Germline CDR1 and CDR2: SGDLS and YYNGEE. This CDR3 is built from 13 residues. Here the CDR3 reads CASSTATGWGYTF. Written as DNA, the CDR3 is TGTGCCAGCAGCACAGCGACAGGGTGGGGCTACACCTTC. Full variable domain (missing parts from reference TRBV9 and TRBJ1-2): DSGVTQTPKHLITATGQRVTLRCSPRSGDLSVYWYQQSLDQGLQFLIQYYNGEERAKGNILERFSAQQFPDLHSELNLSSLELGDSALYFCASSTATGWGYTFGSGTRLTVV.

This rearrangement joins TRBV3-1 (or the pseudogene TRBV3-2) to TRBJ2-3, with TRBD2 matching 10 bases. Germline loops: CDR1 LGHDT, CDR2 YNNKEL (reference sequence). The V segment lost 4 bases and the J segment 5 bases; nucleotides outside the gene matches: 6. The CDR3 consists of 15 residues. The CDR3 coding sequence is TGTGCCAGCAGCCGTGAACTAGCGGGGTTAGATACGCAGTATTTT. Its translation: CASSRELAGLDTQYF.

The CDR3 DNA follows: TGTGCCAGTAGTATTTCCGGACAAAGCTACGAGCAGTACTTC. It yields the protein CASSISGQSYEQYF. The genes are TRBV19 and TRBJ2-7; a possible D gene is TRBD1 (5 bases). Deletions cut 3 bases from V and 3 bases from J, with 12 bases between. This CDR3 has 14 residues. In germline, CDR1 is LNHDA, CDR2 SQIVND (reference sequence).

CDR3: CASSLRPGGGYGYTF. CDR3 coding DNA: TGCGCCAGCAGCCTACGCCCAGGGGGAGGCTATGGCTACACCTTC. The chain recombines TRBV5-1 with TRBJ1-2; 7 bases map to TRBD1. The CDR3 sequence is 15 residues long. CDR1 SGHRS and CDR2 YFSETQ come from the germline V gene. Trimming took 4 bases from V and 4 from J; bases not matched to a gene: 10.

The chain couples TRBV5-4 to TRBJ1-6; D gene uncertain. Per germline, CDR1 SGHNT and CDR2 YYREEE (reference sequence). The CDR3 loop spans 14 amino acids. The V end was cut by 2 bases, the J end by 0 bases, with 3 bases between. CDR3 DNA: TGTGCCAGCAGCTTCCGCTCCTATAATTCACCCCTCCACTTT. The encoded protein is CASSFRSYNSPLHF.

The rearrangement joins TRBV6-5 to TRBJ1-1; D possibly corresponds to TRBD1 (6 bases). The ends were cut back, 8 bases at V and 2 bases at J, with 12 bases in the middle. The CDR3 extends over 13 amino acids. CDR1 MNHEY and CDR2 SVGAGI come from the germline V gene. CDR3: CASGAGVNTEAFF. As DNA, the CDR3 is TGTGCCAGCGGAGCAGGGGTAAACACTGAAGCTTTCTTT.

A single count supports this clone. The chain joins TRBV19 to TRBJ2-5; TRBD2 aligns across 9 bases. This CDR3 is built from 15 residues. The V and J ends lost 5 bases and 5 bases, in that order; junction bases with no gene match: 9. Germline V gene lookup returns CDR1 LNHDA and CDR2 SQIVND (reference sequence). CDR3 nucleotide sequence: TGTGCCAGTAGTGTTACCGGGACTAGCTTGGAGACCCAGTACTTC. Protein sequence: CASSVTGTSLETQYF.

Here the CDR3 DNA reads TGTGCCAGCAGTGATAGGACTAGCGGCCCCAGCACAGATACGCAGTATTTT. This codes for CASSDRTSGPSTDTQYF. This chain joins TRBV2 and TRBJ2-3; TRBD2 matches 10 bases. CDR1 and CDR2 from the germline V gene are SNHLY and FYNNEI. The CDR3 sequence is 17 residues long. V lost 3 bases and J lost 0; bases outside the gene matches: 6.

CDR3 loop: CAIRGAGDTGELFF. In DNA, the CDR3 is TGTGCCATCAGGGGAGCGGGGGACACCGGGGAGCTGTTTTTT. The chain is built from TRBV10-3 and TRBJ2-2; 8 positions match TRBD2. CDR1 is ENHRY, CDR2 SYGVKD, per germline. The CDR3 totals 14 residues. Germline trimming cut 6 bases from V and 3 bases from J; bases unmatched to any gene: 3.

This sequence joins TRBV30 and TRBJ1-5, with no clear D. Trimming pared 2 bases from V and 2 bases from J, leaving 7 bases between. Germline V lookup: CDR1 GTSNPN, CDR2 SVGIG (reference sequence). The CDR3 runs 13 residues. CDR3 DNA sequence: TGTGCCTGGAGTTACGGGGGCAATCAGCCCCAGCATTTT. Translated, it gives CAWSYGGNQPQHF.